This T cell receptor (beta chain) was documented in a study of HIV-infected patients and healthy controls (dated by TCRdb to about 2014). As for the study more broadly: Whether deep TCR repertoire sequencing of small blood samples from HIV patients could capture immune perturbation and reconstitution was tested in the study. General findings and caveats noted by the study authors: Processing was restricted to sixteen HIV-infected individuals, which the authors judged to be a major constraint on the generalizability of the findings. Oligoclonality may be reflected in the significantly higher mean Gini indices of HIV-infected repertoires compared with controls. Healthy control repertoires showed roughly threefold more distinct CDR3s and higher Shannon diversity than untreated HIV+ repertoires. During therapy, a significant decrease in frequency was seen for HIV-associated CDR3s, whereas no significant change was found for CMV-associated CDR3s, although most of them became more frequent. Size-matched repertoire data did not replicate the apparent post-therapy recovery of the Gini index in HIV-infected patients. By Jaccard index and by the count of highly shared sequences, healthy controls shared more CDR3s between individuals than HIV+ patients did. Donor HLA types were not determined in the study. Using whole blood restricted sequencing depth and prevented separating the dynamics of distinct T-cell subpopulations. Alpha-chain CDR3s from MAIT cells occurred at high frequency in healthy controls but were severely depleted in HIV+ repertoires. The observed differences in diversity were not explained by the slight differences in age and sex profiles between the study cohorts. Compared with controls, HIV-infected patients showed significantly different mean usage of eight alpha and eight beta V genes. The pairing of alpha and beta chains was not determined in the samples. Comparisons were complicated by unequal numbers of distinct sequences between patients and controls, and rare events from HIV-infected data were overweighted by size-matching.

This clonotype is described as medium-sized (0.01 to 0.1%). Its binding antigen is unknown. No much larger clonotype is one base removed from it; base qualities were not supplied. SuperScript III was used to reverse transcribe 500 ng RNA with primers targeting the alpha and beta constant regions. Alpha and beta chain libraries were generated separately via chain-specific third strand synthesis with multiplexing indices. The protocol used a single primer pair to amplify all rearrangements within a chain, which avoided primer bias, and attached molecular barcodes to each cDNA molecule. Purified cDNA was ligated with T4 RNA Ligase 1 onto a 5' RACE adapter bearing a random hexamer and the SP2 sequencing primer site. Second strand synthesis was primed from the SP2 site with Phusion polymerase, using slow temperature ramps to favor optimal annealing. The 12-nucleotide barcode on each molecule comprised two random hexamer sequences, both introduced before amplification and concatenated. A brief initial PCR introduced P5 and P7 adapter elements together with a second index, and a roughly 22-cycle amplification PCR using P5s and P7 primers was subsequently performed. The libraries went through roughly 28 PCR cycles in total, were quantified on a Qubit, were sized on a Bioanalyzer, and were diluted to around 4 nM. Sequencing of the normalized libraries was performed on an Illumina MiSeq with 2 x 250 paired-end kits. MinElute columns were the means by which the reverse transcription reactions were cleaned up, and the reactions were eluted into approximately 10 ul Tris-Cl. Adapter ligations ran for 20 to 25 hours at 16 degrees C and were afterwards cleaned with AMPure XP beads at a 1:1 ratio. As for the authors' bioinformatics: Demultiplexed FASTQ files were processed with a modified Decombinator that output V, J, insert and barcode information. Sequences that shared a barcode but differed from the dominant sequence were treated as errors and discarded, and barcodes were clustered at Levenshtein distance 3 and counted to estimate the original cDNA molecules. The R packages ineq, vegan, igraph and RCytoscape were used for downstream analyses, with IMGT nomenclature and CDR3 definitions applied. To avoid skew from clonal expansion, each TCR was counted once, and V gene usage was computed over distinct sequences. Within a donor, similarity networks joined unique CDR3 amino acid sequences in every case where two of them were separated by a single Levenshtein edit. Published HIV-specific CDR3s (around 100 alpha, about 640 beta) and CMV-specific CDR3s (more than 12 alpha, around 240 beta) were compiled and searched for in the repertoires. It was shown by random subsampling to size-matched repertoires that the decreased diversity of patients was not caused by their lower sequence numbers. The public reads were reprocessed in TCRdb via fastp at Q25 and MiXCR, keeping in-frame beta chains. Each entry merges the rows of one CDR3 protein and shows their most common DNA and genes. The V and J calls were not made by the authors but by TCRdb's processing. The sample has more than 10,000 distinct CDR3 sequences on record, roughly a tenth of them singletons. Clones ranked in the top ten supply roughly 6.3% of the sample.

Whole blood was used without cell fractionation, so the repertoire reflected all unsorted peripheral T cells. About ten uninfected healthy donors were sampled as controls, four of whom were sampled twice approximately 14 weeks apart. A roughly 2.7 ml sample of peripheral blood was drawn into Tempus tubes for RNA extraction. Residual genomic DNA was removed with the TURBO-DNase kit and globin mRNA was depleted with GLOBINclear. Relative to germline, V is 4 bases shorter and J is 12 bases shorter, with 25 bases between their ends. The germline V gene encodes CDR1 DFQATT and CDR2 SNEGSKA (reference sequence). The CDR3 runs 15 residues from the cysteine to the phenylalanine. The read is trimmed to its CDR3 DNA, 45 bases read in frame from base 1.

This TCR was recovered from an adult in good health. The sample taken for sequencing was blood. The chain links TRBV20-1 with TRBJ2-1, and possibly TRBD2, on 5 matching bases. The nucleotides read TGCAGTGCTAACGACCGGAGGTCTATCACTTTGGGGCAGTTCTTC. Its protein reads: CSANDRRSITLGQFF.